These 31 T cell receptor beta chains share one sample of origin, sequenced in a study of cytomegalovirus exposure and HLA in healthy donors (TCRdb year 2017). Library method: the immunoSEQ multiplex PCR assay. The multiplex PCR relied on a mix of 60 forward primers for TCR Vbeta segments and 13 reverse primers for TCR Jbeta segments. TCRdb stores this immuneACCESS table with in-frame sequences only. Part of the clones is absent; in the studies checked, under half of the shortfall reflects unresolved V genes, and no reason is known for the rest. Here the sample has about 140,000 clones; 72% occur a single time. Approximately 2.1% of the sample is in the top ten clones. The specimen sequenced was PBMCs. These receptors all come from a man aged 40-50 years in good health and CMV-seronegative.

This CDR3 is CASSPHDRMNTEAFF. The CDR3 nucleotides read TGCGCCAGCAGCCCACATGACAGGATGAACACTGAAGCTTTCTTT. The V call is TRBV5-1, the J call TRBJ1-1, with D possibly matching TRBD1 (6 bases). Germline assignment: CDR1 SGHRS and CDR2 YFSETQ. This CDR3 contains 15 residues. V shed 4 bases and J shed 0 bases, with 13 bases lying between them.

Only one count was recorded for this clone. J is TRBJ1-6 and V is TRBV30; 7 bases are shared with TRBD1. The CDR3 has 15 residues. The germline CDR1 and CDR2 sequences are GTSNPN and SVGIG (reference sequence). Trimming at V came to 4 bases and at J to 5 bases, leaving 8 bases not matched to a gene. The CDR3 protein is CAWTRGRRDNSPLHF. The CDR3 DNA follows: TGTGCCTGGACTAGGGGGCGCCGGGATAATTCACCCCTCCACTTT. The variable domain in full, with the rest retrieved from reference TRBV30 and TRBJ1-6, is SQTIHQWPATLVQPVGSPLSLECTVEGTSNPNLYWYRQAAGRGLQLLFYSVGIGQISSEVPQNLSASRPQDRQFILSSKKLLLSDSGFYLCAWTRGRRDNSPLHFGNGTRLTVT.

This chain joins TRBV19 and TRBJ2-3; 7 bases fit TRBD2. The germline CDR1 and CDR2 sequences are LNHDA and SQIVND (reference sequence). After removal of 7 bases from V and 1 base from J, the junction contained 8 bases not matched to a gene. The CDR3 consists of 15 residues. CDR3 sequence (DNA): TGTGCCAGTATGGGCGGGAGAAGTCGCACAGATACGCAGTATTTT. It encodes CASMGGRSRTDTQYF.

This chain links TRBV10-3 with TRBJ2-7, with 8 bases identical to TRBD1. The CDR3 has 13 amino acids. The junction had 0 bases not matched to a gene; V was cut back by 2 bases and J by 3 bases. CDR1 ENHRY and CDR2 SYGVKD come from the germline V gene. DNA of the CDR3: TGTGCCATCAGTGAGGGACAGGGCTACGAGCAGTACTTC. Its translation is CAISEGQGYEQYF.

This clone was detected only a few times. The V and J genes are TRBV10-3 and TRBJ2-2, with 11 bases identical to TRBD1. CDR1 is ENHRY and CDR2 is SYGVKD in the germline V gene. With V trimmed by 3 bases and J by 1 base, 10 bases remained unmatched. The CDR3 is 19 residues long. This CDR3 reads CAISDRRTGGYVNTGELFF. CDR3 coding DNA: TGTGCCATCAGTGACCGGCGGACAGGGGGCTATGTGAACACCGGGGAGCTGTTTTTT.

J is TRBJ1-4 and V is TRBV6-5; perhaps TRBD1 as D (6 bases). Per germline, CDR1 MNHEY and CDR2 SVGAGI. This CDR3 is built from 14 residues. V was shortened by 6 bases and J by 6 bases, with 14 bases between the two germline ends. The CDR3 sequence: CASRTGRGDEKLFF. The CDR3 DNA is TGTGCCAGCAGAACGGGGAGGGGGGATGAAAAACTGTTTTTT.

The chain recombines TRBV7-2 with TRBJ1-2; no clear D gene. Trimming took off 0 bases at V and 3 bases at J, with 8 bases between the two ends. This CDR3 region has 14 residues. From germline, CDR1 is SGHTA and CDR2 FQGNSA. The CDR3 is CASSLASEYYGYTF. The CDR3 coding sequence is TGTGCCAGCAGCTTAGCCTCGGAGTACTATGGCTACACCTTC.

This chain joins TRBV27 and TRBJ2-1; TRBD2 agrees at 9 bases. Trimming cost V 1 base and J 9 bases; bases outside gene matches: 1. The CDR3 length is 13 residues. Germline assignment: CDR1 MNHEY and CDR2 SMNVEV (reference sequence). CDR3 DNA sequence: TGTGCCAGCAGTTTATTTAGCGGGGGTGAGCAGTTCTTC. Its translation: CASSLFSGGEQFF.

V usage is TRBV9 and J usage is TRBJ2-5; 11 nucleotides match TRBD2. The CDR3 length is 15 residues. Trimming cost V 4 bases and J 4 bases; bases outside gene matches: 6. CDR1 and CDR2 (germline): SGDLS, YYNGEE. The CDR3 bases are TGTGCCAGCAGCAAGGCTAGCGGGGGGCCAGAGACCCAGTACTTC. This translates into CASSKASGGPETQYF.

The chain links TRBV6-1 to TRBJ2-1; tentative D call: TRBD1 (5 bases). The CDR3 has 14 amino acids. Between the trimmed V and J ends, which lost 1 base and 4 bases, there was a span of 8 bases. The germline CDR1 and CDR2 sequences are MNHNS and SASEGT. The CDR3 nucleotides read TGTGCCAGCAGTGAAGGGGGCGGATACAATGAGCAGTTCTTC. Its translation is CASSEGGGYNEQFF.

This clone was recorded a few times. The chain has TRBV7-6 and TRBJ2-7; possibly TRBD2 for D (5 bases). With 5 bases removed from V and 4 bases from J, the gap between germline ends came to 12 bases. The CDR3 has 13 residues. Germline values: CDR1 SGHVS, CDR2 FNYEAQ. CDR3 sequence reads: CASSPSYGYEQYF. The CDR3 nucleotides are TGTGCCAGCAGCCCTAGCTACGGTTACGAGCAGTACTTC. Together with reference TRBV7-6 and TRBJ2-7, the CDR3 gives the full variable domain: GAGVSQSPRYKVTKRGQDVALRCDPISGHVSLYWYRQALGQGPEFLTYFNYEAQQDKSGLPNDRFSAERPEGSISTLTIQRTEQRDSAMYRCASSPSYGYEQYFGPGTRLTVT.

This chain joins TRBV11-2 and TRBJ2-7; D may be TRBD1 (6 bases). The CDR3 runs to 13 residues. Looked up from germline, CDR1 is SGHAT and CDR2 is FQNNGV. V lost 1 base and J lost 8, with 12 bases in between. In DNA, the CDR3 is TGTGCCAGCAGCTTAGGACAGGAAAGAAAGCAGTACTTC. This translates into CASSLGQERKQYF.

J is TRBJ2-6 and V is TRBV25-1; TRBD1 matches at 7 bases. Germline CDR1 MGHDK, CDR2 SYGVNS. Trimming took 5 bases from V and 2 from J; bases not matched to a gene: 3. CDR3 length: 15 residues. The CDR3 spells CASSLQGTGANVLTF. The CDR3 nucleotides read TGTGCCAGCAGTCTACAGGGGACTGGGGCCAACGTCCTGACTTTC.

The chain links TRBV6-5 to TRBJ1-1; no clear D gene. Per germline, CDR1 MNHEY and CDR2 SVGAGI. V shed 7 bases and J shed 1 base, with 4 bases lying between them. This CDR3 is 11 amino acids long. CDR3 nucleotides: TGTGCCAGCACCCGGAACACTGAAGCTTTCTTT. Its translation is CASTRNTEAFF.

The chain couples TRBV9 to TRBJ2-3; 8 bases align to TRBD2. CDR1 and CDR2 from the germline V gene are SGDLS and YYNGEE. After removal of 0 bases from V and 5 bases from J, the junction contained 2 bases not matched to a gene. The CDR3 has 14 residues. The CDR3 spells CASSVATSGDTQYF. Written as DNA, the CDR3 is TGTGCCAGCAGCGTAGCTACTAGCGGAGATACGCAGTATTTT.

The chain combines TRBV6-1 with TRBJ2-1, with 13 bases lining up with TRBD2. J lost 8 bases, V lost 6 bases, and 4 bases had no gene match. This CDR3 spans 14 amino acids. Germline CDR1 MNHNS, CDR2 SASEGT. As DNA, the CDR3 is TGTGCCAGCAGGACTAGCGGGGGGCTGTATGAGCAGTTCTTC. Translation: CASRTSGGLYEQFF.

The V gene is TRBV28, the J gene TRBJ2-3; TRBD1 aligns across 8 bases. CDR1 and CDR2 from the germline V gene are MDHEN and SYDVKM. With V trimmed by 5 bases and J by 1 base, 5 bases remained unmatched. CDR3 size: 15 residues. This CDR3 reads CASSPQGAGTDTQYF. The CDR3 DNA reads as TGTGCCAGCAGTCCTCAGGGGGCCGGCACAGATACGCAGTATTTT.

This clone was recorded a few times. The chain combines TRBV7-2 with TRBJ2-3; no definite D call. The germline CDR1 and CDR2 sequences are SGHTA and FQGNSA. The V gene lost 3 bases and the J gene lost 0 bases, with 7 bases spanning the gap. This CDR3 has 14 residues. The CDR3 sequence: CASSLALSTDTQYF. The CDR3 region has the DNA TGTGCCAGCAGCTTGGCATTAAGCACAGATACGCAGTATTTT.

The V and J genes are TRBV7-7 and TRBJ1-3; the D gene is possibly TRBD1 (6 bases). This CDR3 region has 13 residues. Between the trimmed V and J ends, which lost 3 bases and 8 bases, there was a span of 11 bases. CDR1 is SSHAT, CDR2 FNYEAQ, per germline (reference sequence). In DNA form, the CDR3 reads TGTGCCAGCAGCTTTGGTGAGGGGGACACCATATATTTT. Its translation is CASSFGEGDTIYF.

The table lists this clone with a few counts. This rearrangement joins TRBV28 to TRBJ1-2; D not resolved. This CDR3 spans 15 amino acids. The germline V gene encodes CDR1 MDHEN and CDR2 SYDVKM. Trimming pared 7 bases from V and 4 bases from J, leaving 19 bases between. For the CDR3, the DNA is TGTGCCAGCAAGTTAAACCTCTGGTCGGTCTATGGCTACACCTTC. Translating gives CASKLNLWSVYGYTF.

The chain carries TRBV7-9 and TRBJ1-2; D gene ambiguous. This CDR3 is built from 13 residues. Germline V lookup: CDR1 SEHNR, CDR2 FQNEAQ (reference sequence). The V end lost 6 bases, the J end lost 5 bases, and 13 bases lay between the germline ends. DNA for the CDR3: TGTGCCAGCAGAGGACCAGGAGGGTATGGCTACACCTTC. It translates to CASRGPGGYGYTF.

The chain carries TRBV10-3 and TRBJ1-1, with 8 bases that match TRBD1. The V gene end was trimmed by 2 bases and the J gene end by 9 bases; junction bases not matched to a gene: 20. The CDR3 consists of 18 residues. The germline gives CDR1 ENHRY, CDR2 SYGVKD. CDR3 sequence (DNA): TGTGCCATCAGTGAGGTTGTTGGTTTAGGACAGGGAGGTAATCAAGCTTTCTTT. Its protein product is CAISEVVGLGQGGNQAFF.

This clone showed up just a few times. The chain carries TRBV6-6 and TRBJ2-2; D remains unclear. Trimming removed 2 bases at V and 2 bases at J, with 9 bases between. Germline loops: CDR1 MNHNY, CDR2 SVGAGI (reference sequence). This CDR3 is 15 amino acids long. In DNA, the CDR3 is TGTGCCAGCAGTTACCAGATTTTAAACACCGGGGAGCTGTTTTTT. Protein: CASSYQILNTGELFF.

The rearrangement links TRBV11-2 to TRBJ2-1; 13 positions agree with TRBD2. After removal of 2 bases from V and 9 bases from J, the junction contained 4 bases not matched to a gene. Germline V gene data show CDR1 as SGHAT and CDR2 as FQNNGV. This CDR3 is 15 amino acids long. The CDR3 DNA reads TGTGCCAGCAGCTTACTAGGACTAGCGGGAGCTGAGCAGTTCTTC. It codes for CASSLLGLAGAEQFF. The variable domain in full, completed from reference TRBV11-2 and TRBJ2-1, reads EAGVAQSPRYKIIEKRQSVAFWCNPISGHATLYWYQQILGQGPKLLIQFQNNGVVDDSQLPKDRFSAERLKGVDSTLKIQPAKLEDSAVYLCASSLLGLAGAEQFFGPGTRLTVL.

The gene calls are TRBV30 and TRBJ1-4; D not resolved. V shed 0 bases and J shed 11 bases, with 13 bases lying between them. This CDR3 is built from 13 residues. Germline CDR1 and CDR2: GTSNPN and SVGIG (reference sequence). Here the CDR3 DNA reads TGTGCCTGGAGTGTACGTAGTCTTGAGAAACTGTTTTTT. Amino acid sequence: CAWSVRSLEKLFF.

V is TRBV15 and J is TRBJ1-4; 7 bases map to TRBD1. The V and J ends lost 0 bases and 7 bases, in that order; junction bases with no gene match: 11. Germline V lookup: CDR1 LNHNV, CDR2 YYDKDF (reference sequence). This CDR3 region has 17 residues. CDR3 sequence (DNA): TGTGCCACCAGCAGAGACCGTAGCTGGGGACAGAGTGAAAAACTGTTTTTT. Translation: CATSRDRSWGQSEKLFF.

Written as DNA, the CDR3 is TGTGCCAGCAGTTACCTGGGACATAGCTCCTACAATGAGCAGTTCTTC. Residues: CASSYLGHSSYNEQFF. The V call is TRBV6-6, the J call TRBJ2-1; weak D call: TRBD1 (6 bases). Germline V gene lookup returns CDR1 MNHNY and CDR2 SVGAGI (reference sequence). The CDR3 covers 16 residues. Trimming stripped 2 bases from V and 0 bases from J, with 11 bases between.

This clone was detected only a few times. The genes are TRBV2 and TRBJ2-1, with 8 bases matching TRBD2. This CDR3 has 12 amino acids. The trim removed 4 bases at V and 15 bases at J, leaving 8 bases unmatched. CDR1 and CDR2 (germline): SNHLY, FYNNEI. The CDR3 bases are TGTGCCAGCAGTGGTAGCGGGGAGATTCGGTTCTTC. Translation: CASSGSGEIRFF.

The chain is built from TRBV6-1 and TRBJ1-1, with TRBD1 matching over 8 bases. The CDR3 runs to 14 residues. Germline CDR1 and CDR2: MNHNS and SASEGT. V was clipped by 4 bases and J by 5 bases; unmatched bases: 6. The CDR3 coding sequence is TGTGCCAGCAGTGGGGGAACAGGGGGGACTGAAGCTTTCTTT. Translation gives CASSGGTGGTEAFF.

The rearrangement joins TRBV10-2 to TRBJ1-2, with 8 nucleotides matching TRBD1. The germline V gene has CDR1 WSHSY and CDR2 SAAADI. The CDR3 consists of 14 residues. The V segment lost 4 bases and the J segment 6 bases; nucleotides outside the gene matches: 7. CDR3 sequence (DNA): TGCGCCAGCAGTGGACAGGGGAAAGTGGATGGCTACACCTTC. Protein: CASSGQGKVDGYTF.

The chain is built from TRBV4-1 and TRBJ1-4; D possibly corresponds to TRBD1 (5 bases). Germline values: CDR1 MGHRA, CDR2 YSYEKL. The CDR3 has 15 residues. Trimming left V 1 base short and J 4 bases short, with 10 bases between. CDR3 protein: CASSQVWGDNEKLFF. CDR3 in DNA: TGCGCCAGCAGCCAAGTCTGGGGGGATAATGAAAAACTGTTTTTT.